A single sample gave rise to the 28 T cell receptor beta chains below, sequenced in a study of CD8 T cells in Susac syndrome. Reverse transcription of roughly 0.45 to 1 ug RNA used random hexamers. TCRdb reprocessed the immunoSEQ multiplex PCR reads with MiXCR, giving one entry per CDR3 protein. The sample has 100,000 to 150,000 distinct CDR3 sequences, over 90% seen once. Sequences were obtained from CD8+ T cells from PBMCs. The source is a human donor with multiple sclerosis.

V usage is TRBV2 and J usage is TRBJ2-3; D unclear. V lost 3 bases, J lost 2 bases, and 15 bases lay in between. CDR3 size: 16 residues. CDR1 and CDR2 from the germline V gene are SNHLY and FYNNEI. In nucleotides, the CDR3 is TGTGCCAGCAGTGACCCGGGTCGTCTTCCCACAGATACGCAGTATTTT. Its protein product is CASSDPGRLPTDTQYF.

V usage is TRBV6-5 and J usage is TRBJ1-1, with D unclear. Trimming took off 2 bases at V and 11 bases at J, with 9 bases between the two ends. The CDR3 is made up of 11 amino acids. The germline gives CDR1 MNHEY, CDR2 SVGAGI. The CDR3 DNA sequence: TGTGCCAGCAGTTACGCCCCGGAGGCTTTCTTT. Its translation: CASSYAPEAFF.

Written as DNA, the CDR3 is TGTGCCAGCAGCCAAGTCGGACTAGCGGGGAATGTCAATGAGCAGTTCTTC. Amino acids: CASSQVGLAGNVNEQFF. This rearrangement joins TRBV3-1 to TRBJ2-1, with 12 bases lining up with TRBD2. V trimming: 1 base; J trimming: 6 bases; junction bases outside the gene matches: 7. The CDR3 is 17 amino acids. CDR1 is LGHDT and CDR2 is YNNKEL in the germline V gene (reference sequence).

This clonotype was counted once. The rearrangement joins TRBV7-9 to TRBJ1-2; no clear D gene. This CDR3 is 14 amino acids long. Germline loops: CDR1 SEHNR, CDR2 FQNEAQ (reference sequence). Trimming stripped 1 base from V and 8 bases from J, with 14 bases between. The CDR3 here is CASSLGQSVYGYTF. The CDR3 bases are TGTGCCAGCAGCTTAGGGCAGAGCGTTTACGGCTACACCTTC.

The rearrangement joins TRBV4-2 to TRBJ2-1; D not certain. The CDR3 contains 12 residues. Germline CDR1 LGHNA, CDR2 YNFKEQ. Trimming pared 1 base from V and 8 bases from J, leaving 6 bases between. The CDR3 DNA reads as TGTGCCAGCAGCCAAGTCGCCCATGAGCAGTTCTTC. Translating it yields CASSQVAHEQFF.

This chain uses TRBV11-2 with TRBJ2-2; D is ambiguous. The germline gives CDR1 SGHAT, CDR2 FQNNGV. Trimming removed 3 bases from V and 4 bases from J, with 9 bases in between. The CDR3 has 14 residues. CDR3 coding DNA: TGTGCCAGCAGCTTCGGTTCTGGCACCGGGGAGCTGTTTTTT. Protein sequence: CASSFGSGTGELFF. The full variable domain, its missing parts supplied by reference TRBV11-2 and TRBJ2-2, is EAGVAQSPRYKIIEKRQSVAFWCNPISGHATLYWYQQILGQGPKLLIQFQNNGVVDDSQLPKDRFSAERLKGVDSTLKIQPAKLEDSAVYLCASSFGSGTGELFFGEGSRLTVL.

This chain joins TRBV12-3 or TRBV12-4 and TRBJ1-3; D is perhaps TRBD1 (5 bases). V was clipped by 5 bases and J by 4 bases, with 12 bases between them. This CDR3 is 14 amino acids long. For the CDR3, the DNA is TGTGCCAGCAGTCTCGGGACCCTGGGAAACACCATATATTTT. Encoded protein: CASSLGTLGNTIYF.

This rearrangement joins TRBV28 to TRBJ1-1, with unresolved D. CDR1 MDHEN and CDR2 SYDVKM come from the germline V gene. V was pared by 7 bases and J by 0 bases, with 15 bases between. CDR3 length: 15 residues. The CDR3 sequence is CASTEWREMNTEAFF. In DNA, the CDR3 is TGTGCCAGCACCGAGTGGCGGGAGATGAACACTGAAGCTTTCTTT.

The chain carries TRBV2 and TRBJ2-7, with 9 nucleotides matching TRBD2. This CDR3 is built from 15 residues. CDR1 and CDR2 from the germline V gene are SNHLY and FYNNEI. With V trimmed by 7 bases and J by 4 bases, 11 bases remained unmatched. The CDR3 here is CASIPMSSGTYEQYV. The DNA of the CDR3 is TGTGCCAGCATACCAATGTCTAGCGGGACATACGAGCAGTACGTC.

V is TRBV15 and J is TRBJ1-3; weak D call: TRBD1 (5 bases). The length of the CDR3 is 16 residues. V was trimmed by 5 bases and J by 4 bases, leaving 18 bases between them. Germline V lookup: CDR1 LNHNV, CDR2 YYDKDF (reference sequence). CDR3 region: CATSPRGGIPGNTIYF. For the CDR3, the DNA is TGTGCCACCAGCCCAAGGGGAGGGATCCCCGGAAACACCATATATTTT.

The chain links TRBV4-1 to TRBJ2-4, with no clear D. Looked up from germline, CDR1 is MGHRA and CDR2 is YSYEKL. Trimming stripped 3 bases from V and 0 bases from J, with 9 bases between. This CDR3 is 15 amino acids long. CDR3 in DNA: TGCGCCAGCAGCCAGGAACACCTAGCCAAAAACATTCAGTACTTC. Translated: CASSQEHLAKNIQYF.

The chain uses TRBV7-6 and TRBJ1-4, with D perhaps TRBD1 (5 bases). Trimming removed 5 bases at V and 3 bases at J, with 13 bases between. The CDR3 is 15 amino acids. Germline CDR1 reads SGHVS; CDR2 reads FNYEAQ. The CDR3 sequence is CASSRGSGANEKLFF. In DNA form, the CDR3 reads TGTGCCAGCAGCCGCGGGTCGGGGGCTAATGAAAAACTGTTTTTT.

This chain uses TRBV7-9 with TRBJ2-1; no clear D. The ends were cut back, 8 bases at V and 8 bases at J, with 19 bases in the middle. Germline assignment: CDR1 SEHNR and CDR2 FQNEAQ (reference sequence). The CDR3 consists of 14 residues. This CDR3 is CASHMVASQDEQFF. CDR3 nucleotides: TGTGCCAGCCATATGGTTGCTAGTCAGGATGAGCAGTTCTTC.

This clonotype was seen only a few times. The V call is TRBV28, the J call TRBJ2-3, with a possible D match to TRBD2 (6 bases). The length of the CDR3 is 17 residues. The V gene lost 5 bases and the J gene lost 4 bases, with 22 bases spanning the gap. Germline V CDR1 and CDR2: MDHEN, SYDVKM. The CDR3 DNA reads as TGTGCCAGCAGTCGGGAGCTTCGGGACTGGAAGTCAGATACGCAGTATTTT. This sequence encodes CASSRELRDWKSDTQYF.

The chain joins TRBV9 to TRBJ2-1; the match to TRBD2 covers 9 bases. J was trimmed by 8 bases and V by 3 bases; bases with no gene match: 9. CDR3 size: 15 residues. Germline CDR1 reads SGDLS; CDR2 reads YYNGEE. This chain's CDR3 is CASSEGGRAAHEQFF. As DNA, the CDR3 is TGTGCCAGCAGCGAGGGCGGGAGGGCCGCGCATGAGCAGTTCTTC.

V usage is TRBV13 and J usage is TRBJ2-7; D might be TRBD1 (6 bases). CDR1 PRHDT and CDR2 FYEKMQ come from the germline V gene (reference sequence). CDR3 length equals 14 residues. V lost 5 bases to trimming and J lost 2 bases, with 13 bases between them. The DNA of the CDR3 is TGTGCCAGCAGCCCCCGGGACATCCCCTACGAGCAGTACGTC. It encodes CASSPRDIPYEQYV.

The chain uses TRBV6-5 and TRBJ1-6, with D uncertain. This CDR3 is built from 17 residues. The ends were cut back, 2 bases at V and 8 bases at J, with 19 bases in the middle. Germline CDR1 and CDR2: MNHEY and SVGAGI. CDR3 nucleotides: TGTGCCAGCAGTTACCTTCGACCGGGGTCGGTGGATTCACCCCTCCACTTT. It specifies CASSYLRPGSVDSPLHF.

V usage is TRBV23-1 and J usage is TRBJ1-5, with D possibly matching TRBD1 (6 bases). TRBV23-1 is known as an ORF, though its function is uncertain. The V and J ends lost 2 bases and 2 bases respectively, with 13 bases between them. The CDR3 sequence is 16 residues long. This CDR3 reads CASSQLDRPGNQPQHF. Written as DNA, the CDR3 is TGCGCCAGCAGTCAACTCGACAGGCCAGGCAATCAGCCCCAGCATTTT.

The chain links TRBV7-9 to TRBJ2-2; D gene uncertain. V dropped 5 bases and J dropped 6 bases, with 10 bases sitting between them. The CDR3 runs 13 residues. Germline CDR1 and CDR2: SEHNR and FQNEAQ (reference sequence). CDR3 residues: CASSPPRAGELFF. The CDR3 DNA sequence: TGTGCCAGCAGCCCGCCTAGGGCCGGGGAGCTGTTTTTT. The full variable domain, in which reference TRBV7-9 and TRBJ2-2 provide the parts outside the CDR3, is DTGVSQNPRHKITKRGQNVTFRCDPISEHNRLYWYRQTLGQGPEFLTYFQNEAQLEKSRLLSDRFSAERPKGSFSTLEIQRTEQGDSAMYLCASSPPRAGELFFGEGSRLTVL.

This clonotype was recorded only once. Written as DNA, the CDR3 is TGTGCCAGCAGTCTTAGGACGGCGAGCGAAAAACTGTTTTTT. Amino acids: CASSLRTASEKLFF. The V and J genes are TRBV12-3 or TRBV12-4 and TRBJ1-4; no firm D call. This CDR3 is 14 amino acids long. V was trimmed by 5 bases and J by 8 bases, leaving 15 bases between them.

The chain joins TRBV13 to TRBJ2-7; TRBD2 matches 12 bases. CDR1 PRHDT and CDR2 FYEKMQ come from the germline V gene (reference sequence). J lost 3 bases, V lost 5 bases, and 2 bases had no gene match. The CDR3 is 14 amino acids. CDR3 residues: CASSTTSGGYEQYF. The CDR3 region has the DNA TGTGCCAGCAGCACGACTAGCGGGGGCTACGAGCAGTACTTC.

The gene calls are TRBV30 and TRBJ2-2; TRBD2 matches 7 bases. The CDR3 contains 13 residues. Trimming at V came to 3 bases and at J to 7 bases, leaving 5 bases not matched to a gene. Germline CDR1 reads GTSNPN; CDR2 reads SVGIG (reference sequence). This CDR3 reads CAWSEGRGGELFF. The CDR3 DNA sequence: TGTGCCTGGAGCGAGGGGAGGGGCGGGGAGCTGTTTTTT.

This sequence joins TRBV5-1 and TRBJ1-5; D is unclear. V lost 2 bases and J 1 base, leaving 10 bases between the germline ends. Germline V CDR1 and CDR2: SGHRS, YFSETQ. The CDR3 runs to 15 residues. The chain's CDR3 is CASSLGFGSNQPQHF. CDR3 sequence (DNA): TGCGCCAGCAGCTTAGGGTTCGGGAGCAATCAGCCCCAGCATTTT.

The rearrangement joins TRBV4-1 to TRBJ2-7; TRBD1 is a possible D gene (7 bases). Trimming took 3 bases from V and 7 from J, leaving 13 bases between them. The germline gives CDR1 MGHRA, CDR2 YSYEKL. The CDR3 runs to 13 residues. The CDR3 region is CASSHRGVGEQYF. The CDR3 bases are TGCGCCAGCAGCCACAGGGGGGTGGGAGAGCAGTACTTC.

CDR3 sequence reads: CASSVRGKDSPLHF. CDR3 in DNA: TGTGCCAGCAGCGTGAGGGGGAAGGATTCACCCCTCCACTTT. J is TRBJ1-6 and V is TRBV12-3 or TRBV12-4, with D possibly TRBD1 on 6 matching bases. V was trimmed by 6 bases and J by 8 bases, leaving 14 bases between them. The CDR3 covers 14 residues.

Note on this clonotype: The missing conserved phenylalanine or tryptophan at the end of this CDR3 makes a read error likely. The chain has TRBV12-3 or TRBV12-4 and TRBJ1-1; D gene uncertain. Between the trimmed V and J ends, which lost 2 bases and 5 bases, there was a span of 12 bases. This CDR3 contains 14 residues. CDR3 nucleotides: TGTGCCAGCAGTTTATCGGGAGGGAGGACTGAAGCTTTCCTT. It codes for CASSLSGGRTEAFL.

The rearrangement links TRBV6-6 to TRBJ2-7; D gene ambiguous. V was cut by 7 bases and J by 2 bases, with 9 bases left in between. Germline V lookup: CDR1 MNHNY, CDR2 SVGAGI (reference sequence). This CDR3 is built from 12 residues. The CDR3 loop reads CASKAGAYEQYF. CDR3 DNA sequence: TGTGCCAGCAAGGCAGGCGCCTACGAGCAGTACTTC.

The rearrangement joins TRBV9 to TRBJ2-1; D is perhaps TRBD1 (6 bases). The CDR3 consists of 14 residues. From germline, CDR1 is SGDLS and CDR2 YYNGEE. Trimming stripped 4 bases from V and 5 bases from J, with 13 bases between. In DNA, the CDR3 is TGTGCCAGCAGCCCAGACAGGCTTGACAATGAGCAGTTCTTC. Protein sequence: CASSPDRLDNEQFF.